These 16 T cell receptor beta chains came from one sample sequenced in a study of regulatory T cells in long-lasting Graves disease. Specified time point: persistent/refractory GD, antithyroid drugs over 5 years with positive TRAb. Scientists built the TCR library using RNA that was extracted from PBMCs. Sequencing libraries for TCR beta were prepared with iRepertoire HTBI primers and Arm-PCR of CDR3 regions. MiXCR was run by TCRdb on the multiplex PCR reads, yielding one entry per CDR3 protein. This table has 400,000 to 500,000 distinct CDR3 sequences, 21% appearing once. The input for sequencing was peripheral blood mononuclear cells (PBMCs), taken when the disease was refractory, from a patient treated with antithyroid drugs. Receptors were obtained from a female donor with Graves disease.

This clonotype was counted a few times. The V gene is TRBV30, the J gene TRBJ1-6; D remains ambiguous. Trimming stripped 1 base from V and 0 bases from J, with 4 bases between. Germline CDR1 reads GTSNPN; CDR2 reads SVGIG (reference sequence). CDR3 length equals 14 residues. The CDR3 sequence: CAWSENSYNSPLHF. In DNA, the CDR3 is TGTGCCTGGAGTGAGAACTCCTATAATTCACCCCTCCACTTT.

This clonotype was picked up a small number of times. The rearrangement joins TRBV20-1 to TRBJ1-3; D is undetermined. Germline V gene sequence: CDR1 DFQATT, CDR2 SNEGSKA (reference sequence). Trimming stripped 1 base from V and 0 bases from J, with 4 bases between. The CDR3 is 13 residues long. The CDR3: CSARGNSGNTIYF. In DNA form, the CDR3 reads TGCAGTGCTAGAGGGAACTCTGGAAACACCATATATTTT.

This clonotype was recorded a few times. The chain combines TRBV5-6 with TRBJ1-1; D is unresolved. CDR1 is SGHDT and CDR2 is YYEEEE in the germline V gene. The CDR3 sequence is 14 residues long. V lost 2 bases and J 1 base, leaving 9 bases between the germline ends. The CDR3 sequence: CASSFGPSNTEAFF. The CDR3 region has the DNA TGTGCCAGCAGCTTTGGACCCTCGAACACTGAAGCTTTCTTT.

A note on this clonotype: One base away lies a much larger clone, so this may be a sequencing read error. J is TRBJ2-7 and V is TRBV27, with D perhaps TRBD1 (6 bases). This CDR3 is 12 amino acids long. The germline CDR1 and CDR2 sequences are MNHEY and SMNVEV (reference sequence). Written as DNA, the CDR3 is TGTGCCGGCAGAGGCACACCACAGGGCCGGTACTTC. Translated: CAGRGTPQGRYF.

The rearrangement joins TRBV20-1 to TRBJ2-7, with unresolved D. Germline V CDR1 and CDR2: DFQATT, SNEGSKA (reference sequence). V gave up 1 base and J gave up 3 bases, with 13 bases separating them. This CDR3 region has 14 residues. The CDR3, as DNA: TGCAGTGCTAGAGTGTTGGAACGGTACTACGAGCAGTACTTC. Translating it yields CSARVLERYYEQYF.

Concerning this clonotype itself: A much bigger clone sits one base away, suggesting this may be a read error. The chain's CDR3 is CACSLATKGVAGSYEQYF. CDR3 nucleotide sequence: TGTGCCTGCAGTTTAGCGACAAAAGGGGTAGCGGGGAGCTACGAGCAGTACTTC. The chain employs TRBV12-3 or TRBV12-4 and TRBJ2-7; the match to TRBD2 covers 8 bases. The CDR3 covers 18 residues.

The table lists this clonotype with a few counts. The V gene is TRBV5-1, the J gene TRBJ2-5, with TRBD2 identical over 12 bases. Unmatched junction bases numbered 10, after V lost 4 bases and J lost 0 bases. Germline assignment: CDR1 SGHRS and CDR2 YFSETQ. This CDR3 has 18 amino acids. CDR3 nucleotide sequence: TGCGCCAGCAGCGGACGGACTAGCGGGATCGGGTACCAAGAGACCCAGTACTTC. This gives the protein CASSGRTSGIGYQETQYF.

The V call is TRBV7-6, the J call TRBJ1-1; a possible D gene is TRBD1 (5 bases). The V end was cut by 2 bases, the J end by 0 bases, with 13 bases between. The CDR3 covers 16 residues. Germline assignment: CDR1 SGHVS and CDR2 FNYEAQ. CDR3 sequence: CASSLYVGGVNTEAFF. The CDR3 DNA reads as TGTGCCAGCAGCTTATATGTGGGGGGGGTGAACACTGAAGCTTTCTTT. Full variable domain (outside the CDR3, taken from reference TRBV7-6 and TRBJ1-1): GAGVSQSPRYKVTKRGQDVALRCDPISGHVSLYWYRQALGQGPEFLTYFNYEAQQDKSGLPNDRFSAERPEGSISTLTIQRTEQRDSAMYRCASSLYVGGVNTEAFFGQGTRLTVV.

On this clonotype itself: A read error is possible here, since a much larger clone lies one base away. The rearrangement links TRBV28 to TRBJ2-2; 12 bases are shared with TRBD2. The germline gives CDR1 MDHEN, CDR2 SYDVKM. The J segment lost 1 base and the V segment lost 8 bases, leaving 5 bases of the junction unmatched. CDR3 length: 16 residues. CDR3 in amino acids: CASGEGLAGNTGELFF. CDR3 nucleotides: TGTGCCAGCGGTGAGGGACTAGCGGGGAACACCGGGGAGCTGTTTTTT.

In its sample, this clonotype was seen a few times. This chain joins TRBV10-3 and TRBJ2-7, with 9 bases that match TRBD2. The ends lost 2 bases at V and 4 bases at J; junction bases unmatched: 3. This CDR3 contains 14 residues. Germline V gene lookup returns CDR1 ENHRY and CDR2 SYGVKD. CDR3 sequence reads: CAISEGGGGYEQYF. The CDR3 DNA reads TGTGCCATCAGTGAGGGCGGGGGGGGGTACGAGCAGTACTTC.

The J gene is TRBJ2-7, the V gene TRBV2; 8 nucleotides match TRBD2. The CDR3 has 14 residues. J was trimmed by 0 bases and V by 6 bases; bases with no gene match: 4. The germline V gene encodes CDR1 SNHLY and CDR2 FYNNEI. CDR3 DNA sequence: TGTGCCAGCAGGGCCGGGGGGGCCTCCTACGAGCAGTACTTC. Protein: CASRAGGASYEQYF.

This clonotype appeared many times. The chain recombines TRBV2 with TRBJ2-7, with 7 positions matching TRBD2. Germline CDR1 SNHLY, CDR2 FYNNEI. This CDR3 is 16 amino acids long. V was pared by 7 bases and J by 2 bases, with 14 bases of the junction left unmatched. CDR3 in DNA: TGTGCCAGCACCAAGAGCGGGAAAATACAAACCTACGAGCAGTACTTC. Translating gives CASTKSGKIQTYEQYF.

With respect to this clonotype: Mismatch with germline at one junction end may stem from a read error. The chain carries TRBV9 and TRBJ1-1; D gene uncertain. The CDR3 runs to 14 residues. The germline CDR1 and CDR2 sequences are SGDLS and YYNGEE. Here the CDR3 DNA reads TGCGCCAGCAGCGTAGGACTTCTCAACACTGAAGCTTTCTTT. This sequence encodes CASSVGLLNTEAFF.

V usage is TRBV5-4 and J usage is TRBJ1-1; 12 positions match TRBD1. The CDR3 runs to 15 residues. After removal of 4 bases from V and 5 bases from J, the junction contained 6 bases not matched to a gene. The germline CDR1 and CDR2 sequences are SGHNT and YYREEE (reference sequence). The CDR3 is CASSPGTGGGTEAFF. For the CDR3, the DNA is TGTGCCAGCAGCCCCGGGACAGGGGGCGGAACTGAAGCTTTCTTT.

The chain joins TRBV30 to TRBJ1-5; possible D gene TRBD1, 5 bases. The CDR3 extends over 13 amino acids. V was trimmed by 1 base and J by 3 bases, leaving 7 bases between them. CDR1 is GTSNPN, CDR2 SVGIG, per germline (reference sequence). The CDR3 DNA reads TGTGCCTGGAGTGGGGGGGACAATCAGCCCCAGCATTTT. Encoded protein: CAWSGGDNQPQHF.

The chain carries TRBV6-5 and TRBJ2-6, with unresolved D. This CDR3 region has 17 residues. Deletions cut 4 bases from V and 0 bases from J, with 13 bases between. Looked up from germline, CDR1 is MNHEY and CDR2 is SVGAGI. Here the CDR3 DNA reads TGTGCCAGCAGTTCGGAGTTTCGGAGCTCTGGGGCCAACGTCCTGACTTTC. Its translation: CASSSEFRSSGANVLTF.